Listed below are T cell receptor beta chains from one sample, sequenced in a study of blood T cell repertoires in COVID-19. The data were produced by immunoSEQ multiplex PCR, yet TCRdb's version contains in-frame clones alone and is incomplete. In the table there are 250,000 or so clones, about 88% of which are singletons. Sequenced sample: PBMCs or T cells enriched from blood (not recorded which). Receptors were obtained from a woman between 45 and 65 years old who had recovered from COVID-19. The CDR3 runs from the conserved cysteine through the conserved F or W. The D gene is left open where the match is weak. For some rows the clone size is stated as once, few or many, or as a class when expanded; others skip it.

>-|-|TRBV19|TRBJ1-1
CASSIRQRNTEAFF
TGTGCCAGTAGTATACGACAAAGGAACACTGAAGCTTTCTTT
>TRBD1|-|TRBV5-1|TRBJ2-5
CASKEVSGQRETQYF
TGCGCCAGCAAAGAGGTTTCGGGACAGAGGGAGACCCAGTACTTC
>TRBD1|-|TRBV7-2|TRBJ1-6
CASSQTGNNSPLHF
TGTGCCAGCAGCCAGACAGGGAACAATTCACCCCTCCACTTT
>-|-|TRBV12-5|TRBJ2-7
CASGLVLRGSREQYF
TGTGCTAGTGGTTTGGTACTCAGGGGCTCACGCGAGCAGTACTTC
>TRBD2|few|TRBV6-2/TRBV6-3|TRBJ2-7
CASSVRPFAGVEGEQYF
TGTGCCAGCAGCGTCCGACCGTTTGCGGGAGTTGAGGGCGAGCAGTACTTC
>TRBD2|-|TRBV19|TRBJ2-1
CASRGTSLYNEQFF
TGTGCCAGTAGGGGGACTAGCCTTTACAATGAGCAGTTCTTC
>-|-|TRBV19|TRBJ2-3
CATSSRQATDTQYF
TGTGCCACTAGTAGTCGACAAGCCACAGATACGCAGTATTTT
>-|-|TRBV7-2|TRBJ1-4
CASSLAGVAEKLFF
TGTGCCAGCAGCTTAGCAGGGGTGGCTGAAAAACTGTTTTTT
>TRBD1|-|TRBV18|TRBJ2-3
CASSPLAGGPADTQYF
TGTGCCAGCTCACCACTGGCAGGGGGTCCGGCAGATACGCAGTATTTT
>-|-|TRBV7-9|TRBJ2-2
CASSPWGGPGTGELFF
TGTGCCAGCAGCCCTTGGGGTGGCCCAGGGACCGGGGAGCTGTTTTTT
>TRBD1|-|TRBV2|TRBJ1-1
CASSQGGNTEAFF
TGTGCCAGCTCACAGGGGGGGAACACTGAAGCTTTCTTT
>-|-|TRBV4-1|TRBJ1-1
CASSQVEGRVTEAFF
TGCGCCAGCAGCCAAGTGGAGGGCCGCGTCACTGAAGCTTTCTTT
>TRBD2|-|TRBV3-1/TRBV3-2|TRBJ2-3
CASSRLAGVIDTQYF
TGTGCCAGCAGCCGACTAGCGGGAGTGATAGATACGCAGTATTTT
>TRBD2|-|TRBV27|TRBJ2-3
CASSFRTSGRTDTQYF
TGTGCCAGCAGTTTCCGAACTAGCGGGAGAACAGATACGCAGTATTTT
>-|-|TRBV5-4|TRBJ2-6
CASSSGDSGANVLTF
TGTGCCAGCAGCTCCGGTGACTCTGGGGCCAACGTCCTGACTTTC
>-|once|TRBV27|TRBJ1-1
CASRRGGTEAFF
TGTGCCAGCAGACGGGGAGGCACTGAAGCTTTCTTT
>TRBD2|-|TRBV7-8|TRBJ2-7
CASSLMTSGSYEQYF
TGTGCCAGCAGCTTAATGACTAGCGGGAGTTACGAGCAGTACTTC
>-|once|TRBV2|TRBJ1-6
CASSRRDFSPNSPLHF
TGTGCCAGCAGTCGCCGGGACTTTTCCCCTAATTCACCCCTCCACTTT
>-|-|TRBV28|TRBJ1-3
CASSFLDGNTIYF
TGTGCCAGCAGTTTCCTAGACGGAAACACCATATATTTT
>TRBD1|-|TRBV2|TRBJ1-1
CASIRGQVIMNTEAFF
TGTGCCAGCATCCGAGGACAGGTCATAATGAACACTGAAGCTTTCTTT
>-|-|TRBV9|TRBJ1-2
CASSATREGVYTF
TGTGCCAGCAGCGCAACCAGGGAGGGGGTCTACACCTTC
>-|-|TRBV10-3|TRBJ2-5
CAISEGVTETQYF
TGTGCCATCAGTGAAGGGGTCACGGAGACCCAGTACTTC
>TRBD2|-|TRBV2|TRBJ2-2
CASRSAGGGTGELFF
TGTGCCAGCAGGAGCGCGGGAGGGGGCACCGGGGAGCTGTTTTTT
>-|-|TRBV4-2|TRBJ1-2
CASSQDPPDGGYGYTF
TGTGCCAGCAGCCAAGATCCCCCGGACGGAGGCTATGGCTACACCTTC
>-|-|TRBV19|TRBJ1-4
CASSTQGNNEKLFF
TGTGCCAGTAGTACCCAGGGGAATAATGAAAAACTGTTTTTT
>TRBD2|-|TRBV18|TRBJ2-2
CASSVTSAGTGELFF
TGTGCCAGCTCAGTAACTAGCGCGGGCACCGGGGAGCTGTTTTTT
>TRBD2|once|TRBV18|TRBJ2-7
CASSPGGERAYEQYF
TGTGCCAGCTCACCCGGGGGGGAGAGAGCCTACGAGCAGTACTTC
>-|-|TRBV14|TRBJ1-2
CASSQETEAEGGYTF
TGTGCCAGCAGCCAAGAAACGGAGGCGGAAGGGGGCTACACCTTC
>-|-|TRBV14|TRBJ2-7
CASSQATGSSYEQYF
TGTGCCAGCAGCCAAGCAACGGGTAGCAGCTACGAGCAGTACTTC
>-|-|TRBV24-1|TRBJ2-1
CATSDGTGNEQFF
TGTGCCACCAGTGACGGGACTGGAAATGAGCAGTTCTTC
>-|-|TRBV12-3/TRBV12-4|TRBJ2-7
CASSLRGFYEQYF
TGTGCCAGCAGTTTAAGGGGGTTCTACGAGCAGTACTTC
>TRBD1|few|TRBV4-3|TRBJ1-2
CASSQDGTGPYGYTF
TGCGCCAGCAGCCAAGATGGGACAGGGCCGTATGGCTACACCTTC
>-|-|TRBV10-3|TRBJ2-1
CAISESRGGNEQFF
TGTGCCATCAGTGAGTCAAGGGGGGGCAATGAGCAGTTCTTC
>-|-|TRBV6-5|TRBJ2-1
CASRGGTARGNEQFF
TGTGCCAGCAGAGGGGGGACGGCCAGGGGGAATGAGCAGTTCTTC
>-|-|TRBV9|TRBJ2-2
CASSVGPLDTGELFF
TGTGCCAGCAGCGTAGGTCCCCTCGACACCGGGGAGCTGTTTTTT
>-|-|TRBV28|TRBJ1-2
CASSFGGNYGYTF
TGTGCCAGCAGTTTCGGAGGTAACTATGGCTACACCTTC
>-|-|TRBV5-1|TRBJ1-2
CASSLEGVWGYTF
TGCGCCAGCAGCTTGGAAGGGGTATGGGGCTACACCTTC
>-|once|TRBV6-5|TRBJ1-2
CASSGQSSNYGYTF
TGTGCCAGCTCAGGGCAGTCGTCCAACTATGGCTACACCTTC
>TRBD1|-|TRBV6-5|TRBJ1-2
CASSRGQGTYGYTF
TGTGCCAGCAGCCGCGGACAGGGTACCTATGGCTACACCTTC
>TRBD1|-|TRBV29-1|TRBJ1-1
CSCPTGKNTEAFF
TGCAGTTGTCCGACAGGGAAGAACACTGAAGCTTTCTTT
>TRBD2|-|TRBV19|TRBJ2-3
CASSIGLAGGRSTDTQYF
TGTGCCAGTAGTATAGGACTAGCGGGAGGGCGGAGCACAGATACGCAGTATTTT
>TRBD1|once|TRBV30|TRBJ1-2
CAWSPGTGGRGGYTF
TGTGCCTGGAGTCCCGGGACAGGGGGCCGAGGAGGCTACACCTTC
>TRBD1|-|TRBV27|TRBJ2-3
CASKQGVLVTDTQYF
TGTGCCAGCAAGCAGGGGGTCCTCGTGACAGATACGCAGTATTTT
>TRBD2|-|TRBV27|TRBJ2-1
CASSFISLAGAPNEPYNEQFF
TGTGCCAGCAGTTTTATTTCACTAGCGGGAGCGCCGAATGAACCCTACAATGAGCAGTTCTTC
>-|-|TRBV10-1|TRBJ1-2
CASSTMRAVGYGYTF
TGCGCCAGCAGTACTATGAGGGCTGTGGGCTATGGCTACACCTTC